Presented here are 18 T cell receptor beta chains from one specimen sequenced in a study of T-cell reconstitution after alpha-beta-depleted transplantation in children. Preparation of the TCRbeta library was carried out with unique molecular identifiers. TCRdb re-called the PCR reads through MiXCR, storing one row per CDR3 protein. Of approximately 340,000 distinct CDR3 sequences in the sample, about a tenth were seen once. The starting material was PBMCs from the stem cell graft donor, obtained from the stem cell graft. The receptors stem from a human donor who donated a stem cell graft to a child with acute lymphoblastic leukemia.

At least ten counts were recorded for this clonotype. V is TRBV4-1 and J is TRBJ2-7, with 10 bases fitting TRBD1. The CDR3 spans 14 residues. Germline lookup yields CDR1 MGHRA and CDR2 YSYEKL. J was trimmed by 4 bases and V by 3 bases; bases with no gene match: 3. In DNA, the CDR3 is TGCGCCAGCAGCCAGGGGGGACAGGGGTACGAGCAGTACTTC. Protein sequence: CASSQGGQGYEQYF.

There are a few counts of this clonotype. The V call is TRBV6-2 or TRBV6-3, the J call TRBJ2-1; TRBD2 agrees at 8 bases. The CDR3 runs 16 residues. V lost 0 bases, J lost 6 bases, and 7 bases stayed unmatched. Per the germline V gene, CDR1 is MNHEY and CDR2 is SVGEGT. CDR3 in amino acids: CASSYSSAGVSNEQFF. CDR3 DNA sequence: TGTGCCAGCAGTTACTCCTCAGCGGGAGTTAGCAATGAGCAGTTCTTC.

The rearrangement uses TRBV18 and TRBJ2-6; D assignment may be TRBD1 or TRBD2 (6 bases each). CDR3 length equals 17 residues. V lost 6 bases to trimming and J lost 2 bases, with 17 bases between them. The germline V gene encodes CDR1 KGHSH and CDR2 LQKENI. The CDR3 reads CASSPRRGRTGANVLTF. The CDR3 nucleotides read TGTGCCAGCTCCCCGAGGAGGGGGAGGACTGGGGCCAACGTCCTGACTTTC.

CDR3 loop: CATSVDYNEQFF. For the CDR3, the DNA is TGTGCCACCAGTGTCGACTACAATGAGCAGTTCTTC. The chain employs TRBV24-1 and TRBJ2-1; D is uncertain. Germline assignment: CDR1 KGHDR and CDR2 SFDVKD. This CDR3 has 12 residues. V was clipped by 5 bases and J by 3 bases, with 4 bases between them.

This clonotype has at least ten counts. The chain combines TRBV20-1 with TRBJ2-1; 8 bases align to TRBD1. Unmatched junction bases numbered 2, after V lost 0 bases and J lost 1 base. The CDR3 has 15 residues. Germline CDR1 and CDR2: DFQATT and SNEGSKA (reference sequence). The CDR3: CSARETGASYNEQFF. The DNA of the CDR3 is TGCAGTGCTAGAGAGACAGGGGCTTCCTACAATGAGCAGTTCTTC.

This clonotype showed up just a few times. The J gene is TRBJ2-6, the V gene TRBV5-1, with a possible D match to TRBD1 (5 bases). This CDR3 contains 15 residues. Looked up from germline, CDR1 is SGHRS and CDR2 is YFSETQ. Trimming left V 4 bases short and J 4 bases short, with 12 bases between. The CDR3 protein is CASSVLQAGANVLTF. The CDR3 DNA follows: TGCGCCAGCAGCGTGTTACAGGCCGGGGCCAACGTCCTGACTTTC.

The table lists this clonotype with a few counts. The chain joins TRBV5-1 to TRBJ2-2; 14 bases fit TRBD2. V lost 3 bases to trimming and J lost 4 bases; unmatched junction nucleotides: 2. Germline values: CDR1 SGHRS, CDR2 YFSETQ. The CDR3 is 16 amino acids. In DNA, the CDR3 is TGCGCCAGCAGCTGGACTAGCGGGAGGTTCACCGGGGAGCTGTTTTTT. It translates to CASSWTSGRFTGELFF.

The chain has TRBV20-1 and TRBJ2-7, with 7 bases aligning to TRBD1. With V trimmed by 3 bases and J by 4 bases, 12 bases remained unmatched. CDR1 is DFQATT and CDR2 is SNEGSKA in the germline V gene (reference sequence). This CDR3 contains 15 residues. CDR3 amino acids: CSASANSGQPYEQYF. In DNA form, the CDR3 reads TGCAGTGCTAGCGCTAACTCGGGACAGCCGTACGAGCAGTACTTC.

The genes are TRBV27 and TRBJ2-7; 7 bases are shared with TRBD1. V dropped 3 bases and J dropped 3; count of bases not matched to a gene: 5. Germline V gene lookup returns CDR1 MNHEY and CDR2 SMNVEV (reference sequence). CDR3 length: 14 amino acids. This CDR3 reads CASSFAGGHYEQYF. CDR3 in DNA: TGTGCCAGCAGTTTTGCAGGGGGACACTACGAGCAGTACTTC.

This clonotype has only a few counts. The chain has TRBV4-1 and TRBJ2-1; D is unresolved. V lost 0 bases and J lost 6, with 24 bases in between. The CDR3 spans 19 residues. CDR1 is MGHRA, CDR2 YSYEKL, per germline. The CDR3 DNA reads TGCGCCAGCAGCCAAGACAGCTCTCGGCTCAGCCGCTTGAGCAATGAGCAGTTCTTC. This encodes CASSQDSSRLSRLSNEQFF.

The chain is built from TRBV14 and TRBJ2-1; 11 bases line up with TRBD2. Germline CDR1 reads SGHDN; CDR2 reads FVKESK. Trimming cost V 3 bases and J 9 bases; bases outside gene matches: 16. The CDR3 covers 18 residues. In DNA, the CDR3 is TGTGCCAGCAGCCAGATGTGGAGGGCTAGCGGGAGGCAGGTTGAGCAGTTCTTC. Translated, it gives CASSQMWRASGRQVEQFF.

In nucleotides, the CDR3 is TGTGCCAGCAGTACCCGGCCCGCGACAGATACGCAGTATTTT. Its translation: CASSTRPATDTQYF. The chain employs TRBV12-3 or TRBV12-4 and TRBJ2-3; D gene uncertain. Deletions cut 5 bases from V and 3 bases from J, with 12 bases between. The CDR3 consists of 14 residues.

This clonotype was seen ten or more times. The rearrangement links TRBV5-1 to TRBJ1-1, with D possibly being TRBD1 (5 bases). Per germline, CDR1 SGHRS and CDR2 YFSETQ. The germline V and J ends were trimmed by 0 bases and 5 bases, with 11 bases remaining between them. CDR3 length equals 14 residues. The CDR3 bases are TGCGCCAGCAGCTTGGGCTCTGGGGGGACTGAAGCTTTCTTT. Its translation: CASSLGSGGTEAFF.

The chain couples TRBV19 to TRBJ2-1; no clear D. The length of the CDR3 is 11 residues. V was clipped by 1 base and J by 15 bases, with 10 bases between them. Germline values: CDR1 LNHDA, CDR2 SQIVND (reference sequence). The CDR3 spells CASSIGLIGFF. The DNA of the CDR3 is TGTGCCAGTAGTATAGGGCTAATAGGGTTCTTC.

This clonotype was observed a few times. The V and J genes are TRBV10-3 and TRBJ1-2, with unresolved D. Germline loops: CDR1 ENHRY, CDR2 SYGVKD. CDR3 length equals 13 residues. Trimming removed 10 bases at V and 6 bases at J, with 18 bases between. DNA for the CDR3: TGTGCCACCGACCCAGGAGAAGCGGATGGCTACACCTTC. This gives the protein CATDPGEADGYTF.

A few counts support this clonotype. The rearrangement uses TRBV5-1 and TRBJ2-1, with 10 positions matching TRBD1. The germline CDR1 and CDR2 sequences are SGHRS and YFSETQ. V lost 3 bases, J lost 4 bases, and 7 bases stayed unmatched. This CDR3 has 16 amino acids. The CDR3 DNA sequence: TGCGCCAGCAGCTCTAGGGGACAGGGGAAATACAATGAGCAGTTCTTC. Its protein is CASSSRGQGKYNEQFF.

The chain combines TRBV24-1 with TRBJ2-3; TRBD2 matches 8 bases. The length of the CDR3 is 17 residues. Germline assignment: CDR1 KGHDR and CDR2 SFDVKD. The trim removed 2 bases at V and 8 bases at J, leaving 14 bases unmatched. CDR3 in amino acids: CATSDSTGQRRGGTQYF. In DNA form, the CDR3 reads TGTGCCACCAGTGATTCGACCGGACAGCGCCGGGGGGGTACGCAGTATTTT.

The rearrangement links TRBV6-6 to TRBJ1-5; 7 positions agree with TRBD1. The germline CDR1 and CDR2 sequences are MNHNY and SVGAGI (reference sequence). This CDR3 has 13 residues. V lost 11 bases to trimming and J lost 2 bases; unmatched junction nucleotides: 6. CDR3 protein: CAGGGARNQPQHF. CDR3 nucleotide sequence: TGTGCCGGAGGGGGCGCGCGCAATCAGCCCCAGCATTTT.